Below are 3 T cell receptor beta chains sequenced from a single sample in a study of T cells in Graves' hyperthyroidism and ophthalmopathy. RNA transcripts served as the template for amplifying TCR beta CDR3 regions. The study used the HTBI primer set for a first-round RT-PCR of the TCR CDR3. TCRdb ran MiXCR on the multiplex PCR reads and lists one entry per CDR3 protein. The table records 550,000 to 600,000 distinct CDR3 sequences, 46% of them present only once. The specimen sequenced was peripheral blood or thyroid tissue (not recorded which). The receptors stem from an adult woman with Graves' disease, either hyperthyroidism or ophthalmopathy (not recorded which).

The count of this clonotype is one. This rearrangement joins TRBV7-9 to TRBJ2-7; no clear D gene. With 3 bases removed from V and 3 bases from J, the gap between germline ends came to 9 bases. Germline lookup yields CDR1 SEHNR and CDR2 FQNEAQ (reference sequence). The CDR3 has 13 residues. This CDR3 is CASSLLGLYEQYF. The CDR3 coding sequence is TGTGCCAGCAGCTTGCTGGGCCTCTACGAGCAGTACTTC.

This clonotype was seen a few times. Given a much more abundant clone one base away, this may be a read error. The chain recombines TRBV7-2 with TRBJ2-7; a possible D gene is TRBD1 (6 bases). The CDR3 spans 14 residues. Trimming shortened V by 1 base and J by 4 bases, and 11 bases separated the two germline ends. Per the germline V gene, CDR1 is SGHTA and CDR2 is FQGNSA. CDR3 sequence reads: CTSSLGTVFYEQYF. CDR3 DNA: TGTACCAGCAGCTTAGGGACAGTCTTTTACGAGCAGTACTTC.

This clonotype was seen many times. V gene TRBV24-1 combines with J gene TRBJ2-7; D uncertain. The CDR3 consists of 15 residues. Germline CDR1 reads KGHDR; CDR2 reads SFDVKD. Deletions cut 6 bases from V and 3 bases from J, with 17 bases between. CDR3 region: CATSSEGTGGYEQYF. In DNA form, the CDR3 reads TGTGCCACCAGTTCTGAAGGAACGGGTGGCTACGAGCAGTACTTC.